Shown below are 4 T cell receptor beta chains from a single sample sequenced in a study of blood T cell repertoires in COVID-19. The assay was immunoSEQ multiplex PCR, and TCRdb's table has in-frame clones only and misses some. This sample has over 85,000 clones; about 83% occur once, and the top ten carry 15%. The sample was peripheral blood. Every receptor here comes from a human donor in a cohort sampled during active COVID-19.

This chain connects TRBV5-4 to TRBJ2-5, with TRBD2 matching 11 bases. In germline, CDR1 is SGHNT, CDR2 YYREEE (reference sequence). The junction had 4 bases not matched to a gene; V was cut back by 4 bases and J by 2 bases. The CDR3 spans 15 residues. CDR3 sequence: CASSLLAGGQETQYF. DNA for the CDR3: TGTGCCAGCAGCCTTCTAGCGGGGGGTCAAGAGACCCAGTACTTC. The variable domain in full, with the rest retrieved from reference TRBV5-4 and TRBJ2-5, is ETGVTQSPTHLIKTRGQQVTLRCSSQSGHNTVSWYQQALGQGPQFIFQYYREEENGRGNFPPRFSGLQFPNYSSELNVNALELDDSALYLCASSLLAGGQETQYFGPGTRLLVL.

By its share, this clone is medium-sized. The chain carries TRBV7-2 and TRBJ1-5; D is undetermined. Germline assignment: CDR1 SGHTA and CDR2 FQGNSA. The germline V and J ends were trimmed by 5 bases and 4 bases, with 9 bases remaining between them. This CDR3 is 13 amino acids long. The CDR3 sequence is CASSTDLNQPQHF. The CDR3 coding sequence is TGTGCCAGCAGCACCGACTTGAATCAGCCCCAGCATTTT.

The CDR3 nucleotides are TGTGCCAGCAGCTTACAGCTACTACTACGTGTAGATACGCAGTATTTT. This translates into CASSLQLLLRVDTQYF. The chain uses TRBV7-2 and TRBJ2-3; D uncertain. The CDR3 contains 16 residues. Looked up from germline, CDR1 is SGHTA and CDR2 is FQGNSA. Trimming took off 2 bases at V and 5 bases at J, with 17 bases between the two ends.

The chain uses TRBV7-3 and TRBJ1-1, with 7 bases lining up with TRBD1. CDR3 length equals 21 residues. From germline, CDR1 is SGHTA and CDR2 FQGTGA. Losses at the gene ends were 5 bases for V and 4 bases for J; bases not matched to a gene: 28. DNA for the CDR3: TGTGCCAGCAGCCCCACGCCCAGAGGACAGGTCTCTCGTTTCTTGGGCACTGAAGCTTTCTTT. It specifies CASSPTPRGQVSRFLGTEAFF.